The next 5 T cell receptor beta chains were all read from a single sample in a study of blood T cell repertoires in COVID-19. Data came from immunoSEQ multiplex PCR; TCRdb stores just in-frame clones and leaves some out. The sample yields over 150,000 clones, 80% to 90% seen once. The material sequenced was peripheral blood. Receptor source: a human donor in a cohort sampled during active COVID-19.

This chain links TRBV7-8 with TRBJ2-2; the D gene is possibly TRBD2 (6 bases). Germline values: CDR1 SGHVS, CDR2 FQNEAQ. V lost 6 bases, J lost 6 bases, and 17 bases lay in between. The CDR3 spans 15 residues. For the CDR3, the DNA is TGTGCCAGCAGTCGCTCGAAGGGAGGCTCCGGGGAGCTGTTTTTT. Its protein product is CASSRSKGGSGELFF.

J is TRBJ1-1 and V is TRBV20-1; no reliable D call. This CDR3 has 11 residues. V gave up 3 bases and J gave up 2 bases, with 4 bases separating them. Germline loops: CDR1 DFQATT, CDR2 SNEGSKA (reference sequence). Here the CDR3 reads CSASSNTEAFF. The CDR3 DNA reads as TGCAGTGCTAGTTCAAACACTGAAGCTTTCTTT.

The CDR3 is CASSFATGPNTEAFF. As DNA, the CDR3 is TGTGCCAGCAGTTTCGCGACAGGCCCGAACACTGAAGCTTTCTTT. This chain joins TRBV6-6 and TRBJ1-1; a weak D match, TRBD1 (6 bases). This CDR3 contains 15 residues. CDR1 is MNHNY, CDR2 SVGAGI, per germline (reference sequence). V was pared by 4 bases and J by 1 base, with 13 bases between.

The J gene is TRBJ2-1, the V gene TRBV7-9, with TRBD1 matching over 8 bases. The CDR3 is made up of 16 amino acids. Germline-derived CDR1 and CDR2 are SEHNR and FQNEAQ (reference sequence). V lost 4 bases and J lost 0; bases outside the gene matches: 5. Here the CDR3 reads CASSWTGPSSYNEQFF. The CDR3 DNA is TGTGCCAGCAGCTGGACAGGGCCGAGCTCCTACAATGAGCAGTTCTTC.

The chain combines TRBV18 with TRBJ2-2, with 11 bases aligning to TRBD1. This CDR3 spans 14 amino acids. Per germline, CDR1 KGHSH and CDR2 LQKENI. J was trimmed by 7 bases and V by 8 bases; bases with no gene match: 6. Here the CDR3 DNA reads TGTGCCAGCATCCGGACAGGGGGCGGCGGGGAGCTGTTTTTT. Encoded protein: CASIRTGGGGELFF. Full variable domain (rest looked up from reference TRBV18 and TRBJ2-2): NAGVMQNPRHLVRRRGQEARLRCSPMKGHSHVYWYRQLPEEGLKFMVYLQKENIIDESGMPKERFSAEFPKEGPSILRIQQVVRGDSAAYFCASIRTGGGGELFFGEGSRLTVL.